This T cell receptor (beta chain) was obtained from a study of blood T cell repertoires in COVID-19. The cohort comprised adults aged about 18 to 90 years residing in 20 to 25 US areas. Clinical history reported by participants formed the basis on which cohorts were assigned. Donors of Cohort 3 who recovered were those that had two negative PCRs, clearance, or symptom resolution. Germline assignment: CDR1 SGHDT and CDR2 YYEEEE. The CDR3 contains 13 residues. Deletions cut 2 bases from V and 2 bases from J, with 6 bases between. Sequencing used immunoSEQ multiplex PCR; TCRdb keeps in-frame clones, though not all of them. Of some 190,000 clones listed, around 84% are singletons.

The clonotype originates from a woman in her thirties who had recovered from COVID-19. Sequencing was carried out using PBMCs or T cells enriched from blood (not recorded which). J is TRBJ2-3 and V is TRBV5-6; D gene unclear. Written as DNA, the CDR3 is TGTGCCAGCAGCTTAGGAGACACAGATACGCAGTATTTT. Protein product: CASSLGDTDTQYF.